These 32 T cell receptor beta chains came from one sample sequenced in a study of T cell responses to AZD1222 COVID-19 vaccine. The protocol was immunoSEQ multiplex PCR, while the TCRdb copy is restricted to in-frame clones and leaves out a portion. The table lists about 89,000 clones, about 91% of them singletons, with approximately 5.1% in the top ten. The sequences come from peripheral blood, collected 28 days after the second AZD1222 dose. These receptors all stem from an adult who received the AZD1222 COVID-19 vaccine.

The chain recombines TRBV6-5 with TRBJ1-4; 7 nucleotides match TRBD1. From germline, CDR1 is MNHEY and CDR2 SVGAGI. The CDR3 sequence is 13 residues long. The V and J ends lost 6 bases and 5 bases, in that order; junction bases with no gene match: 3. CDR3 protein: CASRRTGNEKLFF. CDR3 in DNA: TGTGCCAGCAGAAGGACAGGCAATGAAAAACTGTTTTTT.

This chain connects TRBV4-1 to TRBJ1-1, with D possibly matching TRBD1 (6 bases). With 1 base removed from V and 5 bases from J, the gap between germline ends came to 8 bases. The germline V gene has CDR1 MGHRA and CDR2 YSYEKL. This CDR3 spans 13 amino acids. The CDR3: CASSQAQGTEAFF. The CDR3 DNA is TGCGCCAGCAGCCAAGCCCAGGGGACTGAAGCTTTCTTT.

This sequence joins TRBV5-1 and TRBJ1-2, with 9 bases identical to TRBD1. This CDR3 comprises 14 residues. Trimming cost V 3 bases and J 3 bases; bases outside gene matches: 3. CDR1 is SGHRS, CDR2 YFSETQ, per germline. The CDR3 nucleotides are TGCGCCAGCAGCTCGGGACAGGGTTACTATGGCTACACCTTC. This sequence encodes CASSSGQGYYGYTF.

This clone has a single count. This chain links TRBV7-3 with TRBJ2-5; 7 positions match TRBD2. Per the germline V gene, CDR1 is SGHTA and CDR2 is FQGTGA. The junction had 14 bases not matched to a gene; V was cut back by 5 bases and J by 5 bases. The CDR3 consists of 16 residues. The CDR3 coding sequence is TGTGCCAGCAGCCCGGGGGGTCTAGCAGGGTCGGAGACCCAGTACTTC. This translates into CASSPGGLAGSETQYF.

J is TRBJ1-4 and V is TRBV5-1; D is perhaps TRBD1 (5 bases). The CDR3 is 15 amino acids. V was clipped by 0 bases and J by 3 bases, with 9 bases between them. Germline V gene lookup returns CDR1 SGHRS and CDR2 YFSETQ. The CDR3 sequence: CASSLERGANEKLFF. Written as DNA, the CDR3 is TGCGCCAGCAGCTTGGAGAGGGGTGCTAATGAAAAACTGTTTTTT.

This chain connects TRBV5-4 to TRBJ2-7; D unclear. Deletions cut 4 bases from V and 0 bases from J, with 14 bases between. From germline, CDR1 is SGHNT and CDR2 YYREEE (reference sequence). The CDR3 has 15 amino acids. CDR3 in DNA: TGTGCCAGCAGCCCACGACCGAGAAGCTCCTACGAGCAGTACTTC. Amino acids: CASSPRPRSSYEQYF.

Only a few counts were recorded for this clone. The V and J genes are TRBV27 and TRBJ1-5; the D is unclear. The germline V gene has CDR1 MNHEY and CDR2 SMNVEV (reference sequence). V lost 4 bases and J 0 bases, leaving 10 bases between the germline ends. The CDR3 extends over 15 amino acids. This chain's CDR3 is CASSSQWHSNQPQHF. CDR3 DNA sequence: TGTGCCAGCAGTTCCCAGTGGCATAGCAATCAGCCCCAGCATTTT.

The chain joins TRBV3-1 (or the pseudogene TRBV3-2) to TRBJ2-2; TRBD2 matches at 13 bases. The CDR3 is 17 amino acids. Germline CDR1 and CDR2: LGHDT and YNNKEL (reference sequence). Losses at the gene ends were 3 bases for V and 9 bases for J; bases not matched to a gene: 10. CDR3 DNA: TGTGCCAGCAGCCACGGGACTAGCGGGGTGTTTTCTAGGGAGCTGTTTTTT. This translates into CASSHGTSGVFSRELFF.

The chain has TRBV4-3 and TRBJ2-7, with D possibly matching TRBD2 (6 bases). This CDR3 has 17 amino acids. V was trimmed by 4 bases and J by 4 bases, leaving 23 bases between them. Germline CDR1 is LGHNA and CDR2 is YSLEER. For the CDR3, the DNA is TGCGCCAGCAGCCCCACCCCGGAGGGTGAGGGGCCTTACGAGCAGTACTTC. Translated: CASSPTPEGEGPYEQYF.

This clone was picked up one time. The gene calls are TRBV18 and TRBJ2-5, with a possible D match to TRBD1 (5 bases). Germline V CDR1 and CDR2: KGHSH, LQKENI. The CDR3 extends over 14 amino acids. The V gene lost 2 bases and the J gene lost 2 bases, with 9 bases spanning the gap. The chain's CDR3 is CASSPGNRQETQYF. CDR3 in DNA: TGTGCCAGCTCACCAGGGAACAGGCAAGAGACCCAGTACTTC.

The chain has TRBV29-1 and TRBJ2-7; D might be TRBD1 or TRBD2, each matching 5 bases. Germline lookup yields CDR1 SQVTM and CDR2 ANQGSEA. The CDR3 totals 13 residues. V was trimmed by 6 bases and J by 3 bases, leaving 15 bases between them. This chain's CDR3 is CSVTPGAYYEQYF. The CDR3, as DNA: TGCAGCGTGACACCCGGGGCCTACTACGAGCAGTACTTC.

The chain recombines TRBV11-3 with TRBJ2-1, with 8 bases that match TRBD2. The CDR3 covers 17 residues. Trimming took 4 bases from V and 9 from J; bases not matched to a gene: 17. Germline V gene data show CDR1 as SGHNT and CDR2 as YENEEA. The CDR3 DNA sequence: TGTGCCAGCAGCTCCTCGGGTAGGGGCGGGGGGTATGGTGAGCAGTTCTTC. It specifies CASSSSGRGGGYGEQFF. The whole variable domain, remainder taken from reference TRBV11-3 and TRBJ2-1, is EAGVVQSPRYKIIEKKQPVAFWCNPISGHNTLYWYLQNLGQGPELLIRYENEEAVDDSQLPKDRFSAERLKGVDSTLKIQPAELGDSAVYLCASSSSGRGGGYGEQFFGPGTRLTVL.

This clone showed up just a few times. This chain connects TRBV7-2 to TRBJ1-6; TRBD1 agrees at 8 bases. CDR3 length: 15 amino acids. With 6 bases clipped from V and 10 bases from J, the junction kept 11 bases outside the gene matches. In germline, CDR1 is SGHTA, CDR2 FQGNSA. Here the CDR3 DNA reads TGTGCCAGCAGTCTCCTTACAGGGGGGGAGTCACCCCTCCACTTT. This gives the protein CASSLLTGGESPLHF.

The CDR3 nucleotides are TGTGCCAGCAGCCTCCCACAGGGGGCTGGCACAGATACGCAGTATTTT. Protein product: CASSLPQGAGTDTQYF. This chain connects TRBV6-2 or TRBV6-3 to TRBJ2-3; 9 nucleotides line up with TRBD1. The CDR3 is 16 residues long. V lost 6 bases to trimming and J lost 1 base; unmatched junction nucleotides: 8. CDR1 is MNHEY and CDR2 is SVGEGT in the germline V gene.

This clone was picked up one time. The V and J genes are TRBV4-1 and TRBJ1-5, with D possibly TRBD1 on 5 matching bases. V lost 4 bases and J lost 8, with 12 bases in between. The CDR3 is 13 residues long. Germline CDR1 reads MGHRA; CDR2 reads YSYEKL. CDR3 bases: TGCGCCAGCAGCCGCCCAGAAGGGGAGCCCCAGCATTTT. This codes for CASSRPEGEPQHF.

The chain employs TRBV6-5 and TRBJ1-1, with D hard to call. The length of the CDR3 is 14 residues. Germline lookup yields CDR1 MNHEY and CDR2 SVGAGI. The V and J ends lost 2 bases and 3 bases respectively, with 10 bases between them. The CDR3 DNA reads TGTGCCAGCAGTTACGGCAAGATCTACACTGAAGCTTTCTTT. Its translation is CASSYGKIYTEAFF.

The chain joins TRBV5-1 to TRBJ1-4, with D perhaps TRBD1 (6 bases). Germline V CDR1 and CDR2: SGHRS, YFSETQ. This CDR3 spans 14 amino acids. V was pared by 4 bases and J by 7 bases, with 14 bases between. CDR3 protein: CASSPEGGGEKLFF. DNA of the CDR3: TGCGCCAGCAGCCCAGAAGGAGGGGGTGAAAAACTGTTTTTT.

The V call is TRBV2, the J call TRBJ1-5, with 8 bases identical to TRBD1. CDR1 and CDR2 (germline): SNHLY, FYNNEI. V gave up 6 bases and J gave up 4 bases; unmatched junction bases: 14. This CDR3 has 17 amino acids. The CDR3 DNA reads TGTGCCAGCAGCCCAAGGACAGGGAATTTATATAATCAGCCCCAGCATTTT. It is translated as CASSPRTGNLYNQPQHF. Looking up the rest from reference TRBV2 and TRBJ1-5 gives the full variable domain: EPEVTQTPSHQVTQMGQEVILRCVPISNHLYFYWYRQILGQKVEFLVSFYNNEISEKSEIFDDQFSVERPDGSNFTLKIRSTKLEDSAMYFCASSPRTGNLYNQPQHFGDGTRLSIL.

The chain recombines TRBV18 with TRBJ2-7, with D perhaps given as TRBD1 or TRBD2 (5 bases each). Trimming stripped 10 bases from V and 5 bases from J, with 12 bases between. The CDR3 contains 11 residues. Germline lookup yields CDR1 KGHSH and CDR2 LQKENI. For the CDR3, the DNA is TGTGCCACCAGGGAGTTGCACGAGCAGTACTTC. Amino acid sequence: CATRELHEQYF.

V gene TRBV7-9 combines with J gene TRBJ2-1, with 9 nucleotides matching TRBD1. There are 15 residues in the CDR3. Germline CDR1 reads SEHNR; CDR2 reads FQNEAQ (reference sequence). With V trimmed by 4 bases and J by 6 bases, 7 bases remained unmatched. The CDR3 region has the DNA TGTGCCAGCAGCTCATGGGGACAGGGTCCCAATGAGCAGTTCTTC. Translating gives CASSSWGQGPNEQFF.

This chain joins TRBV4-3 and TRBJ1-3; possible D gene TRBD1, 6 bases. CDR1 and CDR2 from the germline V gene are LGHNA and YSLEER. This CDR3 is 18 amino acids long. V was shortened by 2 bases and J by 0 bases, with 17 bases between the two germline ends. Here the CDR3 reads CASSQTTGQTFSGNTIYF. The CDR3 DNA sequence: TGCGCCAGCAGCCAAACTACAGGGCAGACTTTCTCTGGAAACACCATATATTTT.

This clone has just one count. The chain recombines TRBV24-1 with TRBJ1-1; 8 bases fit TRBD1. The CDR3 is 14 residues long. Trimming took 3 bases from V and 2 from J; bases not matched to a gene: 1. Germline V gene lookup returns CDR1 KGHDR and CDR2 SFDVKD. The DNA for the CDR3 is TGTGCCACCAGTGATACAGGGGGAAACACTGAAGCTTTCTTT. Translated, it gives CATSDTGGNTEAFF.

The chain carries TRBV27 and TRBJ1-2; 11 bases match TRBD1. Germline V gene lookup returns CDR1 MNHEY and CDR2 SMNVEV (reference sequence). The CDR3 contains 15 residues. J was trimmed by 6 bases and V by 0 bases; bases with no gene match: 3. Here the CDR3 reads CASSLSGTGGNGYTF. The CDR3, as DNA: TGTGCCAGCAGTTTATCGGGGACAGGGGGGAATGGCTACACCTTC.

The chain carries TRBV30 and TRBJ1-1; D is possibly TRBD1 (5 bases). This CDR3 is built from 15 residues. Trimming stripped 5 bases from V and 0 bases from J, with 16 bases between. Per germline, CDR1 GTSNPN and CDR2 SVGIG (reference sequence). The CDR3 coding sequence is TGTGCCTGGTACAACAGGTTTGCCATGAACACTGAAGCTTTCTTT. It specifies CAWYNRFAMNTEAFF.

The chain joins TRBV28 to TRBJ2-7; tentative D call: TRBD2 (7 bases). The CDR3 runs to 15 residues. Between the trimmed V and J ends, which lost 8 bases and 1 base, there was a span of 18 bases. Looked up from germline, CDR1 is MDHEN and CDR2 is SYDVKM. CDR3 amino acids: CASEPSRGGSYEQYF. In nucleotides, the CDR3 is TGTGCCAGCGAGCCTTCTAGGGGGGGGTCCTACGAGCAGTACTTC.

The CDR3 reads CASSESRNNEQFF. In DNA form, the CDR3 reads TGCGCCAGCAGTGAGTCGCGGAACAATGAGCAGTTCTTC. This chain joins TRBV10-2 and TRBJ2-1; unclear D gene. Looked up from germline, CDR1 is WSHSY and CDR2 is SAAADI. This CDR3 contains 13 residues. The V and J ends lost 0 bases and 5 bases respectively, with 5 bases between them.

The chain carries TRBV7-9 and TRBJ1-2; D perhaps matches TRBD1 (5 bases). CDR1 is SEHNR and CDR2 is FQNEAQ in the germline V gene (reference sequence). V was pared by 5 bases and J by 2 bases, with 12 bases between. The CDR3 spans 14 residues. Here the CDR3 DNA reads TGTGCCAGCAGCAAACGACAGTCCAACTATGGCTACACCTTC. Translating it yields CASSKRQSNYGYTF.

V gene TRBV6-5 combines with J gene TRBJ1-1; 10 bases map to TRBD1. Germline assignment: CDR1 MNHEY and CDR2 SVGAGI. V was clipped by 10 bases and J by 1 base; unmatched bases: 9. This CDR3 has 15 amino acids. The CDR3 sequence: CATRDRGGGNTEAFF. The CDR3, as DNA: TGTGCCACGCGGGACAGGGGAGGAGGGAACACTGAAGCTTTCTTT.

The genes are TRBV5-6 and TRBJ2-3; 11 bases match TRBD1. CDR1 is SGHDT and CDR2 is YYEEEE in the germline V gene. Trimming took 2 bases from V and 5 from J; bases not matched to a gene: 7. The CDR3 is made up of 16 amino acids. The CDR3: CASSFPGQGAKDTQYF. CDR3 coding DNA: TGTGCCAGCAGCTTCCCCGGACAGGGGGCAAAAGATACGCAGTATTTT.

To note about this clone: No conserved phenylalanine or tryptophan is present at the end of the CDR3, so a read error is the likely explanation. Because the CDR3's place on the DNA is in doubt, the DNA is left out and the CDR3 is given as listed by TCRdb. The V gene is TRBV5-1, the J gene TRBJ2-7; the table's D call, TRBD1, has no DNA check behind it. Both ends counted, the CDR3 spans 12 residues. CDR1 is SGHRS and CDR2 is YFSETQ in the germline V gene. The CDR3 spells CASSSTTGTGAS.

The gene calls are TRBV6-5 and TRBJ1-2, with D unresolved. The CDR3 is made up of 15 amino acids. Between the trimmed V and J ends, which lost 7 bases and 5 bases, there was a span of 20 bases. Germline-derived CDR1 and CDR2 are MNHEY and SVGAGI. The CDR3 sequence is CASMRQDYTFYGYTF. CDR3 sequence (DNA): TGTGCCAGCATGAGACAAGACTATACTTTTTATGGCTACACCTTC.

This chain links TRBV3-1 (or the pseudogene TRBV3-2) with TRBJ2-1, with 9 bases identical to TRBD2. CDR1 is LGHDT, CDR2 YNNKEL, per germline (reference sequence). V was pared by 0 bases and J by 5 bases, with 14 bases of the junction left unmatched. This CDR3 region has 19 residues. CDR3 DNA: TGTGCCAGCAGCCAAGAGTCGTTCCGGCGGGGGGGAGCGCACAATGAGCAGTTCTTC. Translating gives CASSQESFRRGGAHNEQFF.